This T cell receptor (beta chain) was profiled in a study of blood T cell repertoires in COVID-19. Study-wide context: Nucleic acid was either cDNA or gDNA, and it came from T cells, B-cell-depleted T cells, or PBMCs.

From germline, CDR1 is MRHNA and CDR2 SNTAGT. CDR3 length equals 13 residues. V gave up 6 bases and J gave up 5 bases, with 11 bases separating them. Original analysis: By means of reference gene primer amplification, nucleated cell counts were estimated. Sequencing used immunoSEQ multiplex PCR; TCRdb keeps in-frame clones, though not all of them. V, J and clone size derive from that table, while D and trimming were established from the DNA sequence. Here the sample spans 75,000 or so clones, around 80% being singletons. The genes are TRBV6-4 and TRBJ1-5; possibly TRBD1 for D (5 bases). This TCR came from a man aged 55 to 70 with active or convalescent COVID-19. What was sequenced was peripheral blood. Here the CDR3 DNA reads TGTGCCAGCAGCCCGGACATCGATCAGCCCCAGCATTTT. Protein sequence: CASSPDIDQPQHF.